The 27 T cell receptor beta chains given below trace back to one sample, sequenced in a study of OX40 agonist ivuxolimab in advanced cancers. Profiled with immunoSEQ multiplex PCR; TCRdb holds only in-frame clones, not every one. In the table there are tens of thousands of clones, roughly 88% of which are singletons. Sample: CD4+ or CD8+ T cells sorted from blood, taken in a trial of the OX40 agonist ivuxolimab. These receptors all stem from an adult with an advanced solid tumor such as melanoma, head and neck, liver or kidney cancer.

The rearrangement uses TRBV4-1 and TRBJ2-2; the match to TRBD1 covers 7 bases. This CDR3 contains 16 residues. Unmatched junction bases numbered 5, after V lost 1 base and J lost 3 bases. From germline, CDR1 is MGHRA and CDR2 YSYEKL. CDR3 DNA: TGCGCCAGCAGCCAAGGGAAAGGGGGCGACACCGGGGAGCTGTTTTTT. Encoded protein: CASSQGKGGDTGELFF.

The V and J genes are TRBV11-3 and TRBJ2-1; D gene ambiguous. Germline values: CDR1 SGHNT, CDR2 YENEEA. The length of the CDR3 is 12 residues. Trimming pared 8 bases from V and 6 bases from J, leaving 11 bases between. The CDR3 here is CASGRQINEQFF. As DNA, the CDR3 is TGTGCCAGCGGAAGGCAGATCAATGAGCAGTTCTTC.

The CDR3 DNA sequence: TGTGCCAGCAGTGGTCAAGCTAACTATGGCTACACCTTC. Translating gives CASSGQANYGYTF. The chain combines TRBV2 with TRBJ1-2; D gene uncertain. Germline CDR1 SNHLY, CDR2 FYNNEI. The CDR3 runs 13 residues. The germline V and J ends were trimmed by 4 bases and 0 bases, with 6 bases remaining between them. The full variable domain, with the rest looked up from reference TRBV2 and TRBJ1-2, is EPEVTQTPSHQVTQMGQEVILRCVPISNHLYFYWYRQILGQKVEFLVSFYNNEISEKSEIFDDQFSVERPDGSNFTLKIRSTKLEDSAMYFCASSGQANYGYTFGSGTRLTVV.

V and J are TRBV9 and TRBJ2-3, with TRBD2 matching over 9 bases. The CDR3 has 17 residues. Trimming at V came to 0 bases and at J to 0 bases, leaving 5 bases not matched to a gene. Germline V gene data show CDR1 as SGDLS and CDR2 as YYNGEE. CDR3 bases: TGTGCCAGCAGCGTAGCTCGAAGCGGGAGGAGCACAGATACGCAGTATTTT. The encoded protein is CASSVARSGRSTDTQYF.

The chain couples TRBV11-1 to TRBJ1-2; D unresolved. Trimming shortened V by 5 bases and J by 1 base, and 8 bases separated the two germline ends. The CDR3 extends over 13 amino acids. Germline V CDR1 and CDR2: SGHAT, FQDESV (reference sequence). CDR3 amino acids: CASSLRSNYGYTF. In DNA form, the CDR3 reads TGTGCCAGCAGCCTACGAAGTAACTATGGCTACACCTTC. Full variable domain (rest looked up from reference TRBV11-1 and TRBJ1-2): EAEVAQSPRYKITEKSQAVAFWCDPISGHATLYWYRQILGQGPELLVQFQDESVVDDSQLPKDRFSAERLKGVDSTLKIQPAELGDSAMYLCASSLRSNYGYTFGSGTRLTVV.

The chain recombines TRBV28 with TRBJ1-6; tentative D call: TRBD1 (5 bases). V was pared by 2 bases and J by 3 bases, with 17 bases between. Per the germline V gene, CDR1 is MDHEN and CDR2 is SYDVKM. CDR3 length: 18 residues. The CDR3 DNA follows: TGTGCCAGCAGTTTAGGTGACAGCGGAGTTTACTATAATTCACCCCTCCACTTT. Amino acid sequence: CASSLGDSGVYYNSPLHF.

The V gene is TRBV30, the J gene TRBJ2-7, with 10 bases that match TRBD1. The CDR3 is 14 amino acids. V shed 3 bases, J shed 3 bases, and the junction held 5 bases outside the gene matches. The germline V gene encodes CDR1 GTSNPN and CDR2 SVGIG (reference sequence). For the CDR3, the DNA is TGTGCCTGGAGCTGGGACAGGGGTAACTACGAGCAGTACTTC. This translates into CAWSWDRGNYEQYF.

CDR3 nucleotide sequence: TGCAGCGTTGGACAGAGTATCTCCTACAATGAGCAGTTCTTC. This translates into CSVGQSISYNEQFF. The chain is built from TRBV29-1 and TRBJ2-1; TRBD1 is a possible D gene (5 bases). V gave up 4 bases and J gave up 0 bases, with 10 bases separating them. The germline CDR1 and CDR2 sequences are SQVTM and ANQGSEA. The CDR3 contains 14 residues.

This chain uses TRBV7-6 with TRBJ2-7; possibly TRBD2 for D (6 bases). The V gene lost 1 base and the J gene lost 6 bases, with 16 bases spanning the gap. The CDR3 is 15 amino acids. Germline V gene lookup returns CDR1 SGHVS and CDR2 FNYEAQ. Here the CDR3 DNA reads TGTGCCAGCAGCTTAGGGTCCGGGAGAGTTGGCGAGCAGTACTTC. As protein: CASSLGSGRVGEQYF. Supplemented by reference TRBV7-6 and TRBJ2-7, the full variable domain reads GAGVSQSPRYKVTKRGQDVALRCDPISGHVSLYWYRQALGQGPEFLTYFNYEAQQDKSGLPNDRFSAERPEGSISTLTIQRTEQRDSAMYRCASSLGSGRVGEQYFGPGTRLTVT.

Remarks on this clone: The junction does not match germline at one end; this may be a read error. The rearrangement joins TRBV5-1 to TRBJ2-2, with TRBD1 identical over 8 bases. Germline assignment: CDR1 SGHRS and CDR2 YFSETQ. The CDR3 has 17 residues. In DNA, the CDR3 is TGCGCCAGCAGATTGGGCCCTACCGGGACAGGTGCCGGGGAGCTGTTTTTT. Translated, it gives CASRLGPTGTGAGELFF.

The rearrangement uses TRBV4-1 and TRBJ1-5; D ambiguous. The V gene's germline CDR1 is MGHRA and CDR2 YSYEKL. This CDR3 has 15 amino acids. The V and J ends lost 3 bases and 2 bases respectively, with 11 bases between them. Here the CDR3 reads CASSHGGWGNQPQHF. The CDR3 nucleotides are TGCGCCAGCAGCCACGGAGGGTGGGGCAATCAGCCCCAGCATTTT.

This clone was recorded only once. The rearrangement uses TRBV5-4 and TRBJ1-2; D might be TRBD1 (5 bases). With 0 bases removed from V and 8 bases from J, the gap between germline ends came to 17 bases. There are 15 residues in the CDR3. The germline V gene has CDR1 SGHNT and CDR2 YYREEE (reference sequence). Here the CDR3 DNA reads TGTGCCAGCAGCTTGGTCGGGACTCCTGAAGGAGGCTACACCTTC. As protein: CASSLVGTPEGGYTF.

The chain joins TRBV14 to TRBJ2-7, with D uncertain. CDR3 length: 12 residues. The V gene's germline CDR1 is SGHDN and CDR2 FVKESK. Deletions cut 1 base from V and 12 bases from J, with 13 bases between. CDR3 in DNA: TGTGCCAGCAGCCAAGTGAAGGCGAGAATGTACTTC. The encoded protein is CASSQVKARMYF.

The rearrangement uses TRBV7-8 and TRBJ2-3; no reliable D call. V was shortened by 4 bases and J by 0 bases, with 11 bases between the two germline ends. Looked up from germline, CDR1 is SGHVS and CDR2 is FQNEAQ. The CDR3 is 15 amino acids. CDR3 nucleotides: TGTGCCAGCAGCTGGACGCTTCCTAGCACAGATACGCAGTATTTT. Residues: CASSWTLPSTDTQYF.

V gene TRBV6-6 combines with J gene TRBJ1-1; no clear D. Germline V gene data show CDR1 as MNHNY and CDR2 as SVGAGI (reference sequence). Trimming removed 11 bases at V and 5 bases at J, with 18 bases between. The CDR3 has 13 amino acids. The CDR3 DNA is TGTGCCGTCCTCCCACTCCTTGGGACTGAAGCTTTCTTT. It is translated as CAVLPLLGTEAFF.

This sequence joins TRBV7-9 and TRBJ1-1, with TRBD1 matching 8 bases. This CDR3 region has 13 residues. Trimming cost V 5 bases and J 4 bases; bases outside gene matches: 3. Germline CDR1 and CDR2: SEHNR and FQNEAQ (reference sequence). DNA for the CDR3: TGTGCCAGCAGCGAAGACAGGGGCACTGAAGCTTTCTTT. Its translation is CASSEDRGTEAFF.

The CDR3 DNA sequence: TGTGCCAGCAGCCCCCGGAGGGCCGCGAACACCGGGGAGCTGTTTTTT. This encodes CASSPRRAANTGELFF. The V call is TRBV5-6, the J call TRBJ2-2; tentative D call: TRBD2 (6 bases). The germline V gene encodes CDR1 SGHDT and CDR2 YYEEEE. The CDR3 has 16 residues. Trimming removed 4 bases from V and 0 bases from J, with 13 bases in between.

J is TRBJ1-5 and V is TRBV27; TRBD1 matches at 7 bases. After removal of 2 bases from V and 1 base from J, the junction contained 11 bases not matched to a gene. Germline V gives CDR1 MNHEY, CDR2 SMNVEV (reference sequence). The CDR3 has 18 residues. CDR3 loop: CASSLRNRGGISNQPQHF. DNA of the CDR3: TGTGCCAGCAGTTTACGTAACAGGGGTGGTATAAGCAATCAGCCCCAGCATTTT.

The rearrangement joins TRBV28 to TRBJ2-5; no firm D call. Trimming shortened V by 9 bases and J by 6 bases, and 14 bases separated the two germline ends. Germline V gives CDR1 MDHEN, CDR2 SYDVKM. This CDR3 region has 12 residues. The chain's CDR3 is CASKTFSKTQYF. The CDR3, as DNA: TGTGCCAGTAAGACCTTCTCGAAGACCCAGTACTTC.

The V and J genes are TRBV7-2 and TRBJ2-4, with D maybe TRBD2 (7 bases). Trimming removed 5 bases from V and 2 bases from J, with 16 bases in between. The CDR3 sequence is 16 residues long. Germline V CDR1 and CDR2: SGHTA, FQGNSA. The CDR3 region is CASSHRGAGTKNIQYF. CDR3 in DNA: TGTGCCAGCAGCCACCGGGGGGCTGGAACCAAAAACATTCAGTACTTC.

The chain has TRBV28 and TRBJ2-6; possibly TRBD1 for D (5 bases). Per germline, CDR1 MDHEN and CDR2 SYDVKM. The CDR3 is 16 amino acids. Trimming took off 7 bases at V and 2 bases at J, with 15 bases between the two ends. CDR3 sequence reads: CASTQMKGAGANVLTF. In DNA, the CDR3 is TGTGCCAGCACCCAAATGAAAGGGGCTGGGGCCAACGTCCTGACTTTC.

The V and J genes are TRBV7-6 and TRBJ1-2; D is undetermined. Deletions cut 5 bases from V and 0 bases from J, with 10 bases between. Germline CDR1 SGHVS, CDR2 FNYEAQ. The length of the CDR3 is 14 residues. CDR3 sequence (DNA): TGTGCCAGCAGCCCCGCCAGGTCTAACTATGGCTACACCTTC. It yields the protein CASSPARSNYGYTF.

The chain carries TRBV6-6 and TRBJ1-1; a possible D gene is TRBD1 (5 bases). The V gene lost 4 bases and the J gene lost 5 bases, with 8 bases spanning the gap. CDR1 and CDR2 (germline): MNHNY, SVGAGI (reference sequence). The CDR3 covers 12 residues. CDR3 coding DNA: TGTGCCAGCAGTTTCGGGGGGACTGAAGCTTTCTTT. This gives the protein CASSFGGTEAFF.

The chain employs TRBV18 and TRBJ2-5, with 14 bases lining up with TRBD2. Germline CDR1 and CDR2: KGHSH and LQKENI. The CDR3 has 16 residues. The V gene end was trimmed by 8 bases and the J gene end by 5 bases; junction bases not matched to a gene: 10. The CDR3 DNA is TGTGCCAGCACTACCCCGGGACTAGCGGGAGTTGAGACCCAGTACTTC. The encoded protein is CASTTPGLAGVETQYF. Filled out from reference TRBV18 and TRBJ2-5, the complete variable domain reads NAGVMQNPRHLVRRRGQEARLRCSPMKGHSHVYWYRQLPEEGLKFMVYLQKENIIDESGMPKERFSAEFPKEGPSILRIQQVVRGDSAAYFCASTTPGLAGVETQYFGPGTRLLVL.

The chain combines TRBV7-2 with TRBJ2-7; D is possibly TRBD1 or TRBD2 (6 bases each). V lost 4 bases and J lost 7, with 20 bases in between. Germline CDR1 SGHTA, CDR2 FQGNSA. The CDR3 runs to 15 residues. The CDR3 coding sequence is TGTGCCAGCAGCTCCGGACTACCGACCAGGGGAGAGCAGTACTTC. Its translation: CASSSGLPTRGEQYF.

CDR3 sequence: CASSLEGLAANEQFF. CDR3 bases: TGTGCCAGCAGCTTAGAAGGACTAGCGGCTAATGAGCAGTTCTTC. The chain links TRBV7-2 to TRBJ2-1; 10 bases fit TRBD2. Germline V gene lookup returns CDR1 SGHTA and CDR2 FQGNSA. The CDR3 spans 15 residues. The J segment lost 7 bases and the V segment lost 1 base, leaving 4 bases of the junction unmatched.

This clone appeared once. This CDR3 reads CASSFWTRDSYGYTF. The DNA for the CDR3 is TGTGCCAGCAGTTTCTGGACCCGGGACAGCTATGGCTACACCTTC. This chain connects TRBV28 to TRBJ1-2; 7 nucleotides line up with TRBD1. The V gene end was trimmed by 3 bases and the J gene end by 4 bases; junction bases not matched to a gene: 8. The CDR3 loop spans 15 amino acids. Germline V lookup: CDR1 MDHEN, CDR2 SYDVKM.